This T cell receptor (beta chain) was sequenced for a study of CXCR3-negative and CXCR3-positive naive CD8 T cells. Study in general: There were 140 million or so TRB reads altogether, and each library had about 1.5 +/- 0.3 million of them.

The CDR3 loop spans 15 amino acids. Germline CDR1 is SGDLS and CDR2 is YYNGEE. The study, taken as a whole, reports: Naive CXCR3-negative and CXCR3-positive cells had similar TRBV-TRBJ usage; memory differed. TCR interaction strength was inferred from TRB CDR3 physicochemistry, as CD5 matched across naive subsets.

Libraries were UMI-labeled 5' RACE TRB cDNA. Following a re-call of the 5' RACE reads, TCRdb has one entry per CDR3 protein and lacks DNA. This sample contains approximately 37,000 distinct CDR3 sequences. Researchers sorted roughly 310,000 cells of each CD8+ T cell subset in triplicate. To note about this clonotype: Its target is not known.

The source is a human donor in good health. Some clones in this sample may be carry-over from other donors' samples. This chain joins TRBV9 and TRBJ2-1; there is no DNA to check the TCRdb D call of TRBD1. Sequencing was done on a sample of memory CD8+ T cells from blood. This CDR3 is CASTGTASSYNEQFF.